The 7 T cell receptor beta chains below were found in one sample sequenced in a study of regulatory T cells in long-lasting Graves disease (dated by TCRdb to the early 2020s). Library preparation was by multiplex PCR. These reads were obtained on an Illumina HiSeq 4000. CDR3 regions were amplified by Arm-PCR with iRepertoire HTBI primers to construct TCR beta libraries. TCRdb trimmed public reads at Q25 via fastp, called clones via MiXCR and kept in-frame beta chains. Every CDR3 protein is listed once, alongside the most common genes and DNA of its rows. A total of hundreds of thousands of distinct CDR3 sequences appear in this sample, 22% of them only once. The top ten clonotypes cover about 12% of the sample. Per the publication, the time point label means: persistent/refractory GD, antithyroid drugs over 5 years with positive TRAb. For both TCR sequencing and RNA sequencing, RNA was extracted from PBMCs in TRIzol.

The starting material was peripheral blood mononuclear cells (PBMCs), obtained when the disease was refractory, from a patient treated with antithyroid drugs. Receptors originate from a female donor with Graves disease.

The J gene is TRBJ2-7, the V gene TRBV6-5; 7 bases agree with TRBD2. Trimming removed 2 bases from V and 3 bases from J; junction bases left unmatched: 4. Germline V lookup: CDR1 MNHEY, CDR2 SVGAGI. The CDR3 runs 14 residues. CDR3 bases: TGTGCCAGCAGTTACCGGCGGGAGCTCTACGAGCAGTACTTC. It translates to CASSYRRELYEQYF.

This clonotype turned up a few times. The genes are TRBV7-9 and TRBJ2-7; 7 bases line up with TRBD1. Germline-derived CDR1 and CDR2 are SEHNR and FQNEAQ (reference sequence). Unmatched junction bases numbered 10, after V lost 5 bases and J lost 0 bases. This CDR3 region has 16 residues. CDR3 sequence (DNA): TGTGCCAGCAGCCGGACCCGGGACAGTGGCTCCTACGAGCAGTACTTC. Translated: CASSRTRDSGSYEQYF.

This clonotype was observed at least ten times. CDR3: CASSLGHNYGYTF. DNA for the CDR3: TGTGCCAGCAGTTTAGGGCATAACTATGGCTACACCTTC. The gene calls are TRBV27 and TRBJ1-2; D is unresolved. Trimming pared 2 bases from V and 1 base from J, leaving 5 bases between. Germline CDR1 MNHEY, CDR2 SMNVEV (reference sequence). This CDR3 spans 13 amino acids.

This clonotype was found many times. An end of the junction differs from the germline gene, which may be a read error. The chain uses TRBV12-3 or TRBV12-4 and TRBJ2-5; tentative D call: TRBD2 (5 bases). This CDR3 has 14 amino acids. CDR3 sequence: CANSSRANQETQYF. The CDR3 DNA is TGTGCCAACAGTTCGAGGGCGAACCAAGAGACCCAGTACTTC.

This clonotype has at least ten counts. The rearrangement links TRBV2 to TRBJ1-1, with 7 positions matching TRBD1. Germline V gene data show CDR1 as SNHLY and CDR2 as FYNNEI. V shed 5 bases and J 6 bases; nucleotides not matched to a gene: 6. The length of the CDR3 is 13 residues. The CDR3 region is CASSFTGVAEAFF. In DNA, the CDR3 is TGTGCCAGCAGTTTTACAGGGGTAGCTGAAGCTTTCTTT.

This clonotype is a singleton in its sample. This chain connects TRBV18 to TRBJ2-2; D is ambiguous. The V end lost 1 base, the J end lost 4 bases, and 10 bases lay between the germline ends. Germline V CDR1 and CDR2: KGHSH, LQKENI. The CDR3 is 15 amino acids. CDR3 nucleotide sequence: TGTGCCAGCTCACCACAGACTGGATTCACCGGGGAGCTGTTTTTT. As protein: CASSPQTGFTGELFF.

This clonotype was observed many times. This rearrangement joins TRBV6-1 to TRBJ1-4; TRBD1 agrees at 9 bases. This CDR3 has 16 residues. J gave up 12 bases and V 6 bases, and 17 bases lay outside the gene matches. From germline, CDR1 is MNHNS and CDR2 SASEGT. The CDR3 nucleotides are TGTGCCAGCAGCCGGAGCACATACGGGACAGGGATGGAACTGTTTTTT. It codes for CASSRSTYGTGMELFF.